The present entry profiles one TCR beta chain with its context. The target antigen is unknown. This entry comes from a study of cytomegalovirus exposure and HLA in healthy donors. Study-level points and caveats: In a later analysis, TCR association rates varied by HLA locus: DRB1 most, HLA-C fewest.

This CDR3 has 15 residues. The germline gives CDR1 MNHEY, CDR2 SVGAGI. V dropped 4 bases and J dropped 7 bases, with 20 bases sitting between them. Primers: 60 Vbeta forward and 13 Jbeta reverse. Clones were sequenced by immunoSEQ multiplex PCR, and TCRdb holds only the in-frame ones, with some missing. The sample yields about 54,000 clones, approximately 80% seen once. The chain uses TRBV6-5 and TRBJ2-7; the D gene is possibly TRBD1 (7 bases). This clonotype was sampled from a female donor in good health and CMV-seronegative. The source material was PBMCs. The chain's CDR3 is CASSSDRRNRGEQYF. For the CDR3, the DNA is TGTGCCAGCAGTTCGGACAGGCGAAATCGGGGGGAGCAGTACTTC.